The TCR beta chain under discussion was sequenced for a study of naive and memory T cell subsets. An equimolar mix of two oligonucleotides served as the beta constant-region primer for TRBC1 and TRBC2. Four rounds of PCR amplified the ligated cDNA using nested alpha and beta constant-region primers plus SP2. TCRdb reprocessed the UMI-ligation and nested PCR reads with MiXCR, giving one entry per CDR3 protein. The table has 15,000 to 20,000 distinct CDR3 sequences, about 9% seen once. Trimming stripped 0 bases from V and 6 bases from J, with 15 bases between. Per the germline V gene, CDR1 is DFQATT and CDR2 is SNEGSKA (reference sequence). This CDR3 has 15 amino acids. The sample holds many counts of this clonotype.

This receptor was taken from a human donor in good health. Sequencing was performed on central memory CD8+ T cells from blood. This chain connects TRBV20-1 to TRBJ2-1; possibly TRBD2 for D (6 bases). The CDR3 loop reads CSARDPKGTSNEQFF. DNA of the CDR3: TGCAGTGCTAGAGATCCCAAGGGGACTTCCAATGAGCAGTTCTTC.